This is a list of T cell receptor beta chains from one sample in a study of blood T cell repertoires in COVID-19. The data were produced by immunoSEQ multiplex PCR, yet TCRdb's version contains in-frame clones alone and is incomplete. The sample shows roughly 120,000 clones, over 65% of them seen only once. Sequencing was carried out using peripheral blood. Receptors originate from a woman of 80 years or more with acute or convalescent COVID-19. Each CDR3 is given with its conserved first and last residue. The D gene is left open where the match is weak. Size is omitted from some rows. Given values are once, few, many or a class for expanded clones.

few	TRBJ2-5	TRBV5-1	.	TGCGCCAGCAGCCTGTTCAGGACCCAGTACTTC	CASSLFRTQYF
few	TRBJ2-5	TRBV7-9	TRBD2	TGTGCCAGCAGCTTAGAGCGGGAGCAGTACTTC	CASSLEREQYF
few	TRBJ1-4	TRBV19	.	TGTGCCACCTCGAGCAGACGCGGTGAAAAACTGTTTTTT	CATSSRRGEKLFF
few	TRBJ1-2	TRBV20-1	.	TGCAGTGCCACAGGGCCCTATGGCTACACCTTC	CSATGPYGYTF
.	TRBJ1-2	TRBV12-5	TRBD1	TGTGCTAGTGGTTTGGTACAGGGGGGTCCGATCGGTAACTATGGCTACACCTTC	CASGLVQGGPIGNYGYTF
.	TRBJ1-1	TRBV19	TRBD1	TGTGCCAGTAGTACGACGGGACAGGGGAACACTGAAGCTTTCTTT	CASSTTGQGNTEAFF
.	TRBJ1-2	TRBV6-2/TRBV6-3	TRBD1	TGTGCCAGCAGTTACCCGGACAGGGTTCAGTTGCATGGCTACACCTTC	CASSYPDRVQLHGYTF
.	TRBJ1-5	TRBV10-3	.	TGTGCCATCAGTGAAGGGCAGGGTAGCAATCAGCCCCAGCATTTT	CAISEGQGSNQPQHF
few	TRBJ1-3	TRBV28	.	TGTGCCAGCAGTTTAGCGCCAGGGACTGGAAACACCATATATTTT	CASSLAPGTGNTIYF
once	TRBJ1-2	TRBV18	TRBD1	TGTGCCAGCTCGACAGAGGGGGCCCCGGGCTATGGCTACACCTTC	CASSTEGAPGYGYTF
.	TRBJ1-1	TRBV5-1	.	TGCGCCAGCAGCTTGTCAGGGGCTTCCACTGAAGCTTTCTTT	CASSLSGASTEAFF
.	TRBJ2-3	TRBV4-2	TRBD2	TGTGCCAGCAGCCAAATAGCGGGAGCGGTCTTCGATACGCAGTATTTT	CASSQIAGAVFDTQYF
.	TRBJ1-6	TRBV12-3/TRBV12-4	.	TGTGCCAGCAGTTTAGCGCCCGAGTACCCCCTCCACTTT	CASSLAPEYPLHF
.	TRBJ1-2	TRBV30	.	TGTGCCTGGAGCTTACGGGAACAGGGATTTGGCTACACCTTC	CAWSLREQGFGYTF
.	TRBJ1-1	TRBV10-2	TRBD1	TGCGCCAGCAACCTAGGGGCCGGGACAGGGGGCGCCGGGGGGAACACTGAAGCTTTCTTT	CASNLGAGTGGAGGNTEAFF
.	TRBJ1-1	TRBV28	.	TGTGCCAGCAGTTCGAGCATGAACACTGAAGCTTTCTTT	CASSSSMNTEAFF
.	TRBJ2-7	TRBV6-5	TRBD1	TGTGCCAGCAGCCGGGACAGGGATTACGAGCAGTACTTC	CASSRDRDYEQYF
.	TRBJ2-3	TRBV19	TRBD2	TGTGCCAGTAGGCCCACTAGCGGGGGGTTCACAGATACGCAGTATTTT	CASRPTSGGFTDTQYF
.	TRBJ2-3	TRBV7-2	.	TGTGCCAGCAGCGAAAGGCCTAGTAGTACAGATACGCAGTATTTT	CASSERPSSTDTQYF
.	TRBJ1-2	TRBV30	TRBD1	TGTGCCTGGAGTAGTACAGGGGCCGATGGCTACACCTTC	CAWSSTGADGYTF
.	TRBJ2-7	TRBV6-5	TRBD1	TGTGCCAGCAAAGAGGGGACAGGGGTTTCTAACGAGCAGTACTTC	CASKEGTGVSNEQYF
.	TRBJ2-5	TRBV3-1/TRBV3-2	.	TGTGCCAGCAGCCCGACATCGGGGTCCCCGACGGGGAAGACCCAGTACTTC	CASSPTSGSPTGKTQYF
.	TRBJ1-3	TRBV19	TRBD1	TGTGCCAGTAGTACAAGGACAGGGACAGGAGGAAACACCATATATTTT	CASSTRTGTGGNTIYF
.	TRBJ1-3	TRBV6-2/TRBV6-3	.	TGTGCCAGCAGTTATTTTGTGAGCTCTGGAAACACCATATATTTT	CASSYFVSSGNTIYF
.	TRBJ1-4	TRBV6-1	TRBD1	TGTGCCAGCAGTGAGCCCGGGACAGGGGACGAAAAACTGTTTTTT	CASSEPGTGDEKLFF
once	TRBJ2-2	TRBV5-1	.	TGCGCCAGCAGCTTGGGCCAGGCTGGGGAGCTGTTTTTT	CASSLGQAGELFF
few	TRBJ1-1	TRBV6-2/TRBV6-3	.	TGTGCCAGCAGTTACTGGGCCGGCTTTGGAAATTCCAACACTGAAGCTTTCTTT	CASSYWAGFGNSNTEAFF
.	TRBJ2-1	TRBV14	.	TGTGCCAGCAGCCAAGATCGTCGCGGTGAGCAGTTCTTC	CASSQDRRGEQFF
.	TRBJ1-2	TRBV5-4	TRBD1	TGTGCCAGCAGCTGGGACAGGTTCTACACCTTC	CASSWDRFYTF
.	TRBJ1-2	TRBV3-1/TRBV3-2	.	TGTGCCAGCAGCCGCCAGGCCCAACCTAATGGCTACACCTTC	CASSRQAQPNGYTF
.	TRBJ1-5	TRBV19	.	TGTGCCAGTACCCTGGAGGGTAGTGGCAATCAGCCCCAGCATTTT	CASTLEGSGNQPQHF
few	TRBJ2-1	TRBV6-6	TRBD2	TGTGCCAGCAGTTACACAGGGACTAGGGGGGATGAGCAGTTCTTC	CASSYTGTRGDEQFF
.	TRBJ2-1	TRBV3-1/TRBV3-2	TRBD2	TGTGCCAGCAGCCAAGGTTCCGGGACTAGCGGGGGGGCGCAGTTCTTC	CASSQGSGTSGGAQFF
.	TRBJ1-4	TRBV10-1	TRBD1	TGCGCCAGCAGTGAGGGAGGGACAGATGAAAAACTGTTTTTT	CASSEGGTDEKLFF
once	TRBJ1-2	TRBV28	.	TGTGCCAGCAGTGATACAGGTATCCTCTATGGCTACACCTTC	CASSDTGILYGYTF
.	TRBJ1-1	TRBV5-1	TRBD1	TGCGCCAGCAGCGCCGGACAGGGTGGCACTGAAGCTTTCTTT	CASSAGQGGTEAFF
few	TRBJ2-3	TRBV10-2	TRBD2	TGCGCCAGCAGTGACGAGCGGGGGGGAGTCACAGATACGCAGTATTTT	CASSDERGGVTDTQYF
.	TRBJ2-2	TRBV7-2	TRBD2	TGTGCCAGCAGCCCCCCTAGCGGGAGGATCACCGGGGAGCTGTTTTTT	CASSPPSGRITGELFF
.	TRBJ2-7	TRBV27	.	TGTGCCAGCCGTGGGGCAGCTTTGGTCGAGCAGTACTTC	CASRGAALVEQYF
.	TRBJ2-7	TRBV10-2	TRBD2	TGCGCCAGCAGTGAGGGGGGCACTAGCGGAACCTACGAGCAGTACTTC	CASSEGGTSGTYEQYF